The 10 T cell receptor beta chains reported below all come from one sample, sequenced in a study of PD-L1 blockade in urothelial cancer. The protocol was immunoSEQ multiplex PCR, while the TCRdb copy is restricted to in-frame clones and leaves out a portion. The sample carries some 84,000 clones, roughly 87% recorded once. Sequenced here: PBMCs, sampled around atezolizumab (anti-PD-L1) treatment. Receptors originate from a woman between 70 and 85 years old with urothelial cancer.

The chain joins TRBV19 to TRBJ1-5; 8 bases are shared with TRBD1. J lost 3 bases, V lost 6 bases, and 4 bases had no gene match. The CDR3 runs to 14 residues. Germline CDR1 LNHDA, CDR2 SQIVND (reference sequence). The CDR3 loop is CASSPDRDNQPQHF. For the CDR3, the DNA is TGTGCCAGTAGCCCGGACAGGGACAATCAGCCCCAGCATTTT. The variable domain in full, with the rest retrieved from reference TRBV19 and TRBJ1-5, is DGGITQSPKYLFRKEGQNVTLSCEQNLNHDAMYWYRQDPGQGLRLIYYSQIVNDFQKGDIAEGYSVSREKKESFPLTVTSAQKNPTAFYLCASSPDRDNQPQHFGDGTRLSIL.

The CDR3 here is CASSWTANNEKLFF. CDR3 nucleotide sequence: TGTGCCAGCAGCTGGACAGCCAACAATGAAAAACTGTTTTTT. The gene calls are TRBV11-2 and TRBJ1-4; a possible D gene is TRBD1 (6 bases). V was pared by 4 bases and J by 5 bases, with 11 bases between. Per the germline V gene, CDR1 is SGHAT and CDR2 is FQNNGV. CDR3 size: 14 residues.

The chain joins TRBV27 to TRBJ1-4; tentative D call: TRBD1 (5 bases). V was trimmed by 4 bases and J by 5 bases, leaving 17 bases between them. This CDR3 has 16 residues. The germline V gene encodes CDR1 MNHEY and CDR2 SMNVEV (reference sequence). CDR3 nucleotides: TGTGCCAGCAGTTACACCGGGACTCTGGGGAATGAAAAACTGTTTTTT. Its translation is CASSYTGTLGNEKLFF.

The V and J genes are TRBV4-2 and TRBJ1-1, with 7 nucleotides matching TRBD1. Germline V lookup: CDR1 LGHNA, CDR2 YNFKEQ. CDR3 length equals 14 residues. V trimming: 4 bases; J trimming: 4 bases; junction bases outside the gene matches: 6. CDR3 protein: CASSRPDRATEAFF. CDR3 in DNA: TGTGCCAGCAGCCGACCCGACAGGGCCACTGAAGCTTTCTTT.

V and J are TRBV28 and TRBJ2-7; D is possibly TRBD1 (6 bases). The CDR3 has 14 amino acids. The V gene lost 4 bases and the J gene lost 3 bases, with 13 bases spanning the gap. The germline V gene encodes CDR1 MDHEN and CDR2 SYDVKM. CDR3 sequence reads: CASSSPGHLYEQYF. CDR3 coding DNA: TGTGCCAGCAGTTCTCCGGGACACCTCTACGAGCAGTACTTC.

The J gene is TRBJ2-5, the V gene TRBV29-1; TRBD1 matches at 9 bases. The CDR3 is 13 amino acids. V shed 7 bases and J 4 bases; nucleotides not matched to a gene: 7. Per the germline V gene, CDR1 is SQVTM and CDR2 is ANQGSEA. CDR3 in amino acids: CSGGQGIGETQYF. The CDR3 coding sequence is TGCAGCGGGGGACAGGGTATCGGAGAGACCCAGTACTTC.

This clone was detected once. J is TRBJ2-6 and V is TRBV5-1; a weak D match, TRBD1 (5 bases). CDR3 length: 15 residues. V lost 0 bases to trimming and J lost 2 bases, with 6 bases between them. Germline V gene sequence: CDR1 SGHRS, CDR2 YFSETQ. CDR3 coding DNA: TGCGCCAGCAGCTTGGGGGGCGCTGGGGCCAACGTCCTGACTTTC. Amino acids: CASSLGGAGANVLTF.

This clone was recorded only once. CDR3 residues: CASSLDPSANTGELFF. The CDR3 DNA sequence: TGTGCCAGCAGCTTGGACCCTAGCGCGAACACCGGGGAGCTGTTTTTT. The chain has TRBV5-4 and TRBJ2-2; D is perhaps TRBD2 (6 bases). V lost 0 bases, J lost 0 bases, and 9 bases lay in between. The CDR3 extends over 16 amino acids. Looked up from germline, CDR1 is SGHNT and CDR2 is YYREEE (reference sequence).

The rearrangement uses TRBV5-1 and TRBJ2-5; the match to TRBD2 covers 13 bases. CDR3 length: 15 amino acids. Germline V gene lookup returns CDR1 SGHRS and CDR2 YFSETQ. V shed 4 bases, J shed 4 bases, and the junction held 4 bases outside the gene matches. CDR3 DNA: TGCGCCAGCAGCCGAGGACTAGCGGGAGCAGAGACCCAGTACTTC. It encodes CASSRGLAGAETQYF. Combining the CDR3 with reference TRBV5-1 and TRBJ2-5 gives the whole variable domain KAGVTQTPRYLIKTRGQQVTLSCSPISGHRSVSWYQQTPGQGLQFLFEYFSETQRNKGNFPGRFSGRQFSNSRSEMNVSTLELGDSALYLCASSRGLAGAETQYFGPGTRLLVL.

The CDR3 spells CASSQDRLFF. The CDR3 coding sequence is TGCGCCAGCAGCCAAGATCGACTGTTTTTT. The chain employs TRBV4-1 and TRBJ1-4; D is undetermined. The CDR3 length is 10 residues. The germline V and J ends were trimmed by 0 bases and 13 bases, with 3 bases remaining between them. Germline assignment: CDR1 MGHRA and CDR2 YSYEKL.